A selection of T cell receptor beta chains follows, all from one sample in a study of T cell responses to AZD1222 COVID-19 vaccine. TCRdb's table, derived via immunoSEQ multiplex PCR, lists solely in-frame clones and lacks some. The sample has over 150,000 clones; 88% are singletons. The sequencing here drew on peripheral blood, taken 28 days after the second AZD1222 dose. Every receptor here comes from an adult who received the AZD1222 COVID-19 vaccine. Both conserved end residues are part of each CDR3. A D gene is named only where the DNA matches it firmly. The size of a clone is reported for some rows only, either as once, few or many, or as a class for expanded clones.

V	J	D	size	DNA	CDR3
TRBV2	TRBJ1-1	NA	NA	TGTGCCAGCAGTGACATGGGGGGAGGCACTGAAGCTTTCTTT	CASSDMGGGTEAFF
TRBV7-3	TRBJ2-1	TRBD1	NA	TGTGCCAGCAGCTTAGTGGGGGACAGGGGTCTCGAGCAGTTCTTC	CASSLVGDRGLEQFF
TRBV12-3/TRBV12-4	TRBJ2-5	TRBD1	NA	TGTGCCAGCAGTCGAGGGACAGAGGAGACCCAGTACTTC	CASSRGTEETQYF
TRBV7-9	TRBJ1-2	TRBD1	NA	TGTGCCAGCAGCAAACCCGGGACAGGGTCTCTCTATGGCTACACCTTC	CASSKPGTGSLYGYTF
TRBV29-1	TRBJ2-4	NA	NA	TGCAGCGTTGCGATTGGGATGGGCATTCAGTACTTC	CSVAIGMGIQYF
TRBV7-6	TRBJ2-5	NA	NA	TGTGCCAGCAGCCCAACAGTTACATCCGGGGAGACCCAGTACTTC	CASSPTVTSGETQYF
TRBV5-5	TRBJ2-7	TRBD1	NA	TGTGCCAGCAGCTCCGGGCCGGGACAGAGCTACGAGCAGTACTTC	CASSSGPGQSYEQYF
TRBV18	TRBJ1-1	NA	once	TGTGCCAGCTCACCGACGGTCGACAGCCTGAACACTGAAGCTTTCTTT	CASSPTVDSLNTEAFF
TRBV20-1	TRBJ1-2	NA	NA	TGCAGTGCTAGCCCATCGGGGTCAAATACCTTC	CSASPSGSNTF
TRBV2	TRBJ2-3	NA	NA	TGTGCCAGCAGTGAAGTTCTGTTGGATACGCAGTATTTT	CASSEVLLDTQYF
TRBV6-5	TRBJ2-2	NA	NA	TGTGCCAGCGGACCAAACAGGGTGGGGACCGGGGAGCTGTTTTTT	CASGPNRVGTGELFF
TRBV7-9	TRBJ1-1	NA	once	TGTGCCAGCAGCTTAGGTACAGATGAAGCTTTCTTT	CASSLGTDEAFF
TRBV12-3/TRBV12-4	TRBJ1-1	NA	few	TGTGCCAGCAGTTTAAGAGGTGCTGAAGCTTTCTTT	CASSLRGAEAFF